A selection of T cell receptor beta chains follows, all from one sample in a study of blood T cells in healthy people across ages. TCRdb re-analysed the 5' RACE reads in MiXCR, keeping a single row per CDR3 protein. Altogether about 760,000 distinct CDR3 sequences are present, 56% being singletons, with the ten largest covering roughly 26%. Sequencing used blood. Receptors were obtained from a middle-aged man in good health. The CDR3 runs from the conserved cysteine through the conserved F or W. The D gene is left open where the match is weak. Only some rows state a clone size, as once, few, many or a class for expanded clones.

d_gene,abundance,v_gene,j_gene,CDR3nt,CDR3aa
NA,NA,TRBV4-3,TRBJ2-3,TGCGCCAGCAGCCAAGATTTGGGGAGCACAGATACGCAGTATTTT,CASSQDLGSTDTQYF
TRBD1,NA,TRBV7-9,TRBJ1-1,TGTGCCAGCAGCAGTCAGTCGTCAGGGGGGGCTGAAGCTTTCTTT,CASSSQSSGGAEAFF
TRBD2,NA,TRBV20-1,TRBJ2-1,TGCAGTGCGAAGTCATCGGGACTAGCGGGATGGTATGAGCAGTTCTTC,CSAKSSGLAGWYEQFF
TRBD2,NA,TRBV6-2/TRBV6-3,TRBJ2-5,TGTGCCAGCACCGAGGGACTAGCGGGAGGGAGGGGAGAGACCCAGTACTTC,CASTEGLAGGRGETQYF
TRBD2,few,TRBV20-1,TRBJ2-3,TGCAGTGCTAGTGACTGGGAGGGGATGACAGATACGCAGTATTTT,CSASDWEGMTDTQYF
TRBD1,few,TRBV7-2,TRBJ2-1,TGTTCCAGCAGCTTAAGGGGACAGGGGGCAGGCCCCTACAATGAGCAGTTCTTC,CSSSLRGQGAGPYNEQFF
TRBD2,once,TRBV5-6,TRBJ2-1,TGTGCCAGCAGCTTTCACCGGGGGGATTGGGATGAGCAGTTCTTC,CASSFHRGDWDEQFF
NA,few,TRBV6-2/TRBV6-3,TRBJ2-7,TGTGCCAGCCTCTGGAGGAAAACCTACGAGCAGTACTTC,CASLWRKTYEQYF
NA,NA,TRBV27,TRBJ2-5,TGTGCCAGCTCCGATACAGGGTTCCCAGAGACCCAGTACTTC,CASSDTGFPETQYF
TRBD2,NA,TRBV20-1,TRBJ2-7,TGCAGTGCTAGAGACGGACTAGCGGGAGTCTCCGAGCAGTACTTC,CSARDGLAGVSEQYF
TRBD1,NA,TRBV20-1,TRBJ2-1,TGCAGTGCTAGAGAAACAGGGGACCGTGAGCAGTTCTTC,CSARETGDREQFF
TRBD1,NA,TRBV11-2,TRBJ2-7,TGTGCCAGCAGCTTAGATCACAGGGGGTTGTCGTACGAGCAGTACTTC,CASSLDHRGLSYEQYF
NA,NA,TRBV18,TRBJ2-5,TGTGCCAGCGGGGCCAGAGAAGAGACCCGGTACTTC,CASGAREETRYF
NA,NA,TRBV5-1,TRBJ2-5,TGCGCCAGCGGGACGGGCGGGGAGCAGTACTTC,CASGTGGEQYF
NA,few,TRBV14,TRBJ2-1,TGTGCCAGCAGCCAAGTTCCCGGGATTGAGCAGTTCTTC,CASSQVPGIEQFF
NA,once,TRBV21-1,TRBJ1-5,TGTGCCAGCAGACATACAGGGCATCAGCCCCAGCATTTT,CASRHTGHQPQHF
NA,NA,TRBV4-2,TRBJ2-6,TGTGCCAGCAGCCAAGGCGACAGTTTATCTGGGGCCAACGTCCTGACTTTC,CASSQGDSLSGANVLTF
TRBD1,NA,TRBV4-1,TRBJ2-7,TGCGCCAGCAGCCAAGTCAGGACAGGGTTGGGCGAGCAGTACTTC,CASSQVRTGLGEQYF
NA,few,TRBV5-6,TRBJ1-2,TGTGCCAGCATCCTGCTTTGGGCAGGGCTGCACTATGGCTACACCTTC,CASILLWAGLHYGYTF
NA,NA,TRBV7-2,TRBJ1-2,TGTGCCAGCAGCCCGGGACAAATCGAGTCGGGCTACACCTTC,CASSPGQIESGYTF
NA,NA,TRBV21-1,TRBJ1-6,TGTGCCAGCAGCCGAGGTAGGACAGGGCATAATTCACCCCTCCACTTT,CASSRGRTGHNSPLHF
TRBD2,NA,TRBV5-1,TRBJ2-2,TGCGCCAGCAGTGTAAGGGTAGCGGGAGATACCGGGGAGCTGTTTTTT,CASSVRVAGDTGELFF
TRBD1,once,TRBV6-5,TRBJ1-2,TGTGCCAGCAGAATCCCGGGACAGGGAAATGGCTACACCTTC,CASRIPGQGNGYTF
NA,NA,TRBV5-1,TRBJ2-5,TGCGCCAGCAGATTCAACAGGGCGAAAGAGACCCAGTACTTC,CASRFNRAKETQYF
NA,NA,TRBV29-1,TRBJ1-2,TGCGGCGTTGAAGATTATCGACAGGATGGAGGCTACACCTTC,CGVEDYRQDGGYTF
NA,NA,TRBV9,TRBJ2-5,TGTGCCAGCAGCGTCCTGGATCTCCCTTCAGAGACCCAGTACTTC,CASSVLDLPSETQYF
TRBD2,NA,TRBV7-2,TRBJ2-5,TGTGCCAGCAACGTTGCGGGGGGGCCCAATGAGCAGTACTTC,CASNVAGGPNEQYF
NA,NA,TRBV7-9,TRBJ2-5,TGTGCCAGCAGCCTAGCTTTTCGTGGGGGCCGACAAGACCAAGAGACCCAGTACTTC,CASSLAFRGGRQDQETQYF
TRBD1,NA,TRBV29-1,TRBJ2-5,TGCAGCGTGACGGACAGGGCTGGAGAGACCCAGTACTTC,CSVTDRAGETQYF
NA,few,TRBV27,TRBJ2-1,TGTGCCAGCAGTTTAGGAGCGGAGGAGCAGTTCTTC,CASSLGAEEQFF
NA,NA,TRBV6-2/TRBV6-3,TRBJ2-3,TGTGCCAGCAGTGAGATGTGGGCCTCGGAGGGCACAGATACGCAGTATTTT,CASSEMWASEGTDTQYF
NA,NA,TRBV29-1,TRBJ1-1,TGCAGCGTAACCAGAACGAACACTGAAGCTTTCTTT,CSVTRTNTEAFF
TRBD2,NA,TRBV19,TRBJ2-5,TGTGCCAGTAGTATGTGGACTAGGATTGGGGAGACCCAGTACTTC,CASSMWTRIGETQYF
TRBD1,few,TRBV7-2,TRBJ2-2,TGTGCCAGCAGCATCTACAGGGGCACCGGGGAGCTGTTTTTT,CASSIYRGTGELFF
TRBD2,few,TRBV20-1,TRBJ2-3,TGCAGTGCTAGAGGGACTAGCCATAGGTTAACAGATACGCAGTATTTT,CSARGTSHRLTDTQYF
TRBD2,many,TRBV29-1,TRBJ2-7,TGCAGCGTTGAATCTAGCGGGATTAATTCCTACGAGCAGTACTTC,CSVESSGINSYEQYF
TRBD2,NA,TRBV30,TRBJ2-2,TGTGCCTGCCCTAACAGCGGGGCGCGAAAGAGCACCGGGGAGCTGTTTTTT,CACPNSGARKSTGELFF
NA,NA,TRBV5-6,TRBJ1-2,TGTGCCAGCACGACTGGGTTCACCGATGGCTACACCTTC,CASTTGFTDGYTF
NA,few,TRBV12-3/TRBV12-4,TRBJ2-1,TGTGCCAGCAGTTCAGTATGGGGCTACTACAATGAGCAGTTCTTC,CASSSVWGYYNEQFF
NA,few,TRBV19,TRBJ2-1,TGTGCCAGTACCCGGTCGAGCTCCTACAATGAGCAGTTCTTC,CASTRSSSYNEQFF
NA,once,TRBV4-3,TRBJ2-7,TGCGCCAGCAGCCAAGAGGCGGCGCGGAACCTCTTGCGCAATGAGCAGTACTTC,CASSQEAARNLLRNEQYF
TRBD1,NA,TRBV19,TRBJ2-1,TGTGCCAGTATGGGGAAAGGGGGGACAGGTGTAAATGAGCAGTTCTTC,CASMGKGGTGVNEQFF
TRBD2,NA,TRBV27,TRBJ2-5,TGTGCCAGCAGTCCGGGACTAGCCTATTATGGAGAGACCCAGTACTTC,CASSPGLAYYGETQYF
NA,NA,TRBV29-1,TRBJ1-4,TGCAGCGTTGAAGATGGAGAAAAACTGTTTTTT,CSVEDGEKLFF
TRBD2,NA,TRBV7-2,TRBJ2-7,TGTGCCAGCAGCTCCACTAGCGGGAGTATCAGATCCTACGAGCAGTACTTC,CASSSTSGSIRSYEQYF
NA,many,TRBV11-3,TRBJ2-7,TGTGCCAGCAGCGCCCGACAGTCGGGCGAGCAGTACTTC,CASSARQSGEQYF
TRBD1,NA,TRBV7-3,TRBJ2-7,TGTACCAGCAGCTTAACGGGACAGTCAATCTACGAGCAGTACTTC,CTSSLTGQSIYEQYF
NA,NA,TRBV7-2,TRBJ2-7,TGTGCCAGCAGCTTAGATCCGGGGTGGGGCGAGCAGTACTTC,CASSLDPGWGEQYF